Listed here are 6 T cell receptor beta chains from one sample, sequenced in a study of blood T cells in healthy people across ages. A sample-barcoded 5' primer and a J-beta primer mix were used in a second PCR of about 7 to 12 cycles. TCRdb itself ran the 5' RACE reads through MiXCR, one entry per CDR3 protein. The table includes 1.5 million to 2 million distinct CDR3 sequences, roughly 30% detected once. Material: blood. These receptors were obtained from a woman under 40 in good health.

This clonotype showed up just a few times. The V gene is TRBV9, the J gene TRBJ1-2; 7 bases are a match to TRBD1. The CDR3 length is 12 residues. Germline CDR1 SGDLS, CDR2 YYNGEE. The V segment lost 7 bases and the J segment 4 bases; nucleotides outside the gene matches: 4. Here the CDR3 reads CASGGQPYGYTF. The CDR3 nucleotides are TGTGCCAGCGGGGGACAGCCCTATGGCTACACCTTC. Looking up the rest from reference TRBV9 and TRBJ1-2 gives the full variable domain: DSGVTQTPKHLITATGQRVTLRCSPRSGDLSVYWYQQSLDQGLQFLIQYYNGEERAKGNILERFSAQQFPDLHSELNLSSLELGDSALYFCASGGQPYGYTFGSGTRLTVV.

The sample holds a few counts of this clonotype. This chain connects TRBV11-2 to TRBJ2-5; D is uncertain. Deletions cut 5 bases from V and 3 bases from J, with 16 bases between. In germline, CDR1 is SGHAT, CDR2 FQNNGV. The CDR3 contains 15 residues. The CDR3, as DNA: TGTGCCAGCAGCACCACCGGACGGATGAAAGAGACCCAGTACTTC. Amino acid sequence: CASSTTGRMKETQYF.

The chain couples TRBV20-1 to TRBJ2-1, with TRBD1 identical over 10 bases. Germline V CDR1 and CDR2: DFQATT, SNEGSKA (reference sequence). Germline trimming cut 7 bases from V and 5 bases from J; bases unmatched to any gene: 8. The CDR3 totals 14 residues. For the CDR3, the DNA is TGCAGTGTGCCGGGACAGGGGTTCCACAATGAGCAGTTCTTC. This encodes CSVPGQGFHNEQFF.

This rearrangement joins TRBV6-1 to TRBJ2-5, with TRBD1 as a possible D gene (7 bases). The DNA end is a closer match to TRBJ2-7, so the J assignment may be wrong. The CDR3 sequence is 15 residues long. CDR1 and CDR2 (germline): MNHNS, SASEGT. The CDR3 bases are TGTGCCAGCAGGGAGGGGGCATCCAACTACTACGAGCAGTACTTC. Translating gives CASREGASNYYEQYF.

This clonotype was seen more than once but under ten times. The chain is built from TRBV20-1 and TRBJ2-3; TRBD1 is a possible D gene (7 bases). Germline CDR1 and CDR2: DFQATT and SNEGSKA (reference sequence). CDR3 length: 14 amino acids. Trimming took 0 bases from V and 4 from J, leaving 11 bases between them. Here the CDR3 reads CSARDPGGPDTQYF. CDR3 sequence (DNA): TGCAGTGCTAGAGATCCAGGGGGGCCAGATACGCAGTATTTT.

This clonotype has a count of ten or more. V and J are TRBV12-3 or TRBV12-4 and TRBJ2-5; weak D call: TRBD1 (7 bases). This CDR3 is 14 amino acids long. V gave up 8 bases and J gave up 4 bases, with 17 bases separating them. CDR3 residues: CASRGTRGTETQYF. The DNA of the CDR3 is TGTGCCAGCCGGGGGACCAGGGGGACAGAGACCCAGTACTTC.